This T cell receptor beta chain originates from a study of T cells in tuberculosis. Study background: CD1B tetramers identified T cells specific for mycobacterial lipid GMM.

Cells were sorted from thawed PBMC rested overnight and stained with GMM-loaded CD1B tetramer, viability dye and anti-CD3. The CD1B tetramers carried C32 glucose monomycolate purified from Rhodococcus equi. Approximately 95,000 tetramer-negative cells were sorted from each donor. Germline V lookup: CDR1 MNHEY, CDR2 SMNVEV (reference sequence). The CDR3 runs 15 residues. V lost 6 bases, J lost 2 bases, and 6 bases stayed unmatched. No alpha-beta pairing information exists for these sequences. The method was immunoSEQ multiplex PCR; TCRdb's version includes in-frame clones alone and lacks a portion of them. The table has tens of thousands of clones, approximately 90% seen once; the top ten hold around 2%. Study-wide findings and caveats: Low-affinity CD1B-GMM tetramer-binding T cells may have been missed.

Material: CD1b-GMM tetramer-negative cells sorted from PBMCs. The V and J genes are TRBV27 and TRBJ2-3, with 9 bases that match TRBD1. The sequence was collected from an adult woman with latent tuberculosis. CDR3 residues: CASRDRDRDTDTQYF. The CDR3 DNA follows: TGTGCCAGCAGGGACCGGGACAGGGACACAGATACGCAGTATTTT.